This T cell receptor beta chain emerged from a study of cytomegalovirus exposure and HLA in healthy donors. This clone was observed once. Its cognate antigen is unknown. Study results and caveats: Further analysis, carried out later, found HLA-associated TCR beta chains more clonally expanded than equally common other chains.

CDR1 is LNHDA, CDR2 SQIVND, per germline (reference sequence). This CDR3 has 13 amino acids. The germline V and J ends were trimmed by 4 bases and 1 base, with 7 bases remaining between them. Researchers ran the PCR with 60 Vbeta and 13 Jbeta primers. The assay was immunoSEQ multiplex PCR, and TCRdb's table has in-frame clones only and misses some. The sample has about 150,000 clones; nearly 80% are singletons. Sequencing was done on a sample of PBMCs. The receptor was isolated from a young man in good health and CMV-seropositive. V is TRBV19 and J is TRBJ1-1, with no clear D. CDR3 sequence: CASSNTANTEAFF. In DNA, the CDR3 is TGTGCCAGTAGTAATACAGCGAACACTGAAGCTTTCTTT.